These T cell receptor beta chains were read from a single sample in a study of cytomegalovirus exposure and HLA in healthy donors. Data came from immunoSEQ multiplex PCR; TCRdb stores just in-frame clones and leaves some out. The table lists roughly 150,000 clones, about 83% of them singletons. Sequences were obtained from PBMCs. These receptors all come from a man in his forties or fifties in good health and CMV-seropositive. CDR3s include the opening cysteine and the closing phenylalanine or tryptophan. Fields, in order: D gene, J gene, clone size, V gene, CDR3 DNA, CDR3 protein. The D gene is left open where the match is weak. The listing skips clone size in some rows; elsewhere it reads once, few, many or a size class.

D gene: TRBD2
J gene: TRBJ2-1
clone size: -
V gene: TRBV27
CDR3 DNA: TGTGCCAGCAGTTTATCAGTACTAGCGGGACGAGGGGAGCAGTTCTTC
CDR3 protein: CASSLSVLAGRGEQFF

D gene: TRBD2
J gene: TRBJ2-1
clone size: -
V gene: TRBV6-5
CDR3 DNA: TGTGCCAGCAGTAAGCTAGCGGAACACTACAATGAGCAGTTCTTC
CDR3 protein: CASSKLAEHYNEQFF

D gene: TRBD1
J gene: TRBJ1-4
clone size: once
V gene: TRBV28
CDR3 DNA: TGTGCCAGCAGTTTGCCGACAGGGTTAAATGAAAAACTGTTTTTT
CDR3 protein: CASSLPTGLNEKLFF

D gene: -
J gene: TRBJ2-7
clone size: few
V gene: TRBV10-2
CDR3 DNA: TGCGCCACCCAGAGCCCCGCGAGGTACGAGCAGTACTTC
CDR3 protein: CATQSPARYEQYF

D gene: -
J gene: TRBJ1-5
clone size: -
V gene: TRBV10-3
CDR3 DNA: TGTGCCATCAGTCAGGAGCGGAAGGATCAGCCCCAGCATTTT
CDR3 protein: CAISQERKDQPQHF

D gene: -
J gene: TRBJ1-1
clone size: -
V gene: TRBV19
CDR3 DNA: TGTGCCAGTAGTACGACATATTTTCAACCCCGGGAGAACACTGAAGCTTTCTTT
CDR3 protein: CASSTTYFQPRENTEAFF

D gene: TRBD1
J gene: TRBJ1-1
clone size: -
V gene: TRBV5-6
CDR3 DNA: TGTGCCAGCAGCAATTTGGCGGACAGGGCGAACACTGAAGCTTTCTTT
CDR3 protein: CASSNLADRANTEAFF

D gene: -
J gene: TRBJ1-4
clone size: -
V gene: TRBV5-4
CDR3 DNA: TGTGCCAGCAGCTCTTACGGGACATACGATGAAAAACTGTTTTTT
CDR3 protein: CASSSYGTYDEKLFF

D gene: TRBD2
J gene: TRBJ2-1
clone size: -
V gene: TRBV2
CDR3 DNA: TGTGCCAGCAGCCGGGCGGGAGGGCACTACAATGAGCAGTTCTTC
CDR3 protein: CASSRAGGHYNEQFF

D gene: -
J gene: TRBJ2-7
clone size: -
V gene: TRBV28
CDR3 DNA: TGTGCCAGCAGTTTGGGGGGAGCAGCTTACGAGCAGTACTTC
CDR3 protein: CASSLGGAAYEQYF

D gene: -
J gene: TRBJ2-3
clone size: -
V gene: TRBV6-1
CDR3 DNA: TGTGCCAGCAAATTAGCGGCTAGCACAGATACGCAGTATTTT
CDR3 protein: CASKLAASTDTQYF

D gene: -
J gene: TRBJ1-5
clone size: -
V gene: TRBV11-2
CDR3 DNA: TGTGCCAGCAGCCCTGGGGGGGGATCCAATCAGCCCCAGCATTTT
CDR3 protein: CASSPGGGSNQPQHF

D gene: TRBD2
J gene: TRBJ2-3
clone size: -
V gene: TRBV28
CDR3 DNA: TGTGCCGGGCGGGGGGGGCCCACAGATACGCAGTATTTT
CDR3 protein: CAGRGGPTDTQYF

D gene: -
J gene: TRBJ2-7
clone size: -
V gene: TRBV21-1
CDR3 DNA: TGTGCCAGCAACGAGCGGGAGGTTACCTACGAGCAGTACTTC
CDR3 protein: CASNEREVTYEQYF

D gene: -
J gene: TRBJ1-1
clone size: once
V gene: TRBV28
CDR3 DNA: TGTGCCAGCAGTTCCCAGGATAGTCCTGAAGCTTTCTTT
CDR3 protein: CASSSQDSPEAFF

D gene: -
J gene: TRBJ2-3
clone size: once
V gene: TRBV30
CDR3 DNA: TGTGCCTGCCACTCGGGAGGCACAGATACGCAGTATTTT
CDR3 protein: CACHSGGTDTQYF

D gene: TRBD1
J gene: TRBJ1-1
clone size: few
V gene: TRBV5-1
CDR3 DNA: TGCGCCAGCAAGCCGGCGGGGGGACAGATGAACACTGAAGCTTTCTTT
CDR3 protein: CASKPAGGQMNTEAFF

D gene: -
J gene: TRBJ2-1
clone size: -
V gene: TRBV5-6
CDR3 DNA: TGTGCCAGCAGCCAAGGGAGGACCAACTACAATGAGCAGTTCTTC
CDR3 protein: CASSQGRTNYNEQFF

D gene: TRBD1
J gene: TRBJ1-1
clone size: -
V gene: TRBV5-6
CDR3 DNA: TGTGCCAGCAGCTGGGGTGGCAGGGGGGACACTGAAGCTTTCTTT
CDR3 protein: CASSWGGRGDTEAFF

D gene: -
J gene: TRBJ2-4
clone size: -
V gene: TRBV5-6
CDR3 DNA: TGTGCCAGCAGCTTGAGAGAAAACATTCAGTACTTC
CDR3 protein: CASSLRENIQYF

D gene: TRBD2
J gene: TRBJ2-7
clone size: -
V gene: TRBV11-2
CDR3 DNA: TGTGCCAGCAGCTTCAGTCTAGCGGGTCGCGAGCAGTACTTC
CDR3 protein: CASSFSLAGREQYF

D gene: TRBD2
J gene: TRBJ2-1
clone size: few
V gene: TRBV11-3
CDR3 DNA: TGTGCCAGCTCGCGGGGGAGTGAGCAGTTCTTC
CDR3 protein: CASSRGSEQFF

D gene: TRBD2
J gene: TRBJ2-1
clone size: -
V gene: TRBV10-3
CDR3 DNA: TGTGCCATCAGGTCGGGGGAGGGCCATGGCAATGAGCAGTTCTTC
CDR3 protein: CAIRSGEGHGNEQFF

D gene: -
J gene: TRBJ2-3
clone size: -
V gene: TRBV5-1
CDR3 DNA: TGCGCCAGCAGGAGGTACCCTCGTAGCACAGATACGCAGTATTTT
CDR3 protein: CASRRYPRSTDTQYF

D gene: -
J gene: TRBJ2-5
clone size: -
V gene: TRBV4-2
CDR3 DNA: TGTGCCAGCAGCCAGTTCAGGGATATGGATGGAGAGACCCAGTACTTC
CDR3 protein: CASSQFRDMDGETQYF

D gene: -
J gene: TRBJ2-5
clone size: -
V gene: TRBV6-1
CDR3 DNA: TGTGCCAGCAGTGATCGAGTCGTGACCCAGTACTTC
CDR3 protein: CASSDRVVTQYF

D gene: -
J gene: TRBJ2-4
clone size: -
V gene: TRBV6-5
CDR3 DNA: TGTGCCAGCAAACGCACCAGGGGGGACATTCAGTACTTC
CDR3 protein: CASKRTRGDIQYF

D gene: TRBD1
J gene: TRBJ1-2
clone size: -
V gene: TRBV19
CDR3 DNA: TGTGCCACCTCCCTTAAGGGACAGGGATACTATGGCTACACCTTC
CDR3 protein: CATSLKGQGYYGYTF

D gene: TRBD1
J gene: TRBJ1-5
clone size: -
V gene: TRBV6-5
CDR3 DNA: TGTGCCAGCAGGGACAGGATCAATCAGCCCCAGCATTTT
CDR3 protein: CASRDRINQPQHF

D gene: TRBD1
J gene: TRBJ1-1
clone size: -
V gene: TRBV7-9
CDR3 DNA: TGTGCCAGCAGCTCCACCGGGACAGGTGGTGCTTTCTTT
CDR3 protein: CASSSTGTGGAFF

D gene: TRBD1
J gene: TRBJ2-1
clone size: -
V gene: TRBV14
CDR3 DNA: TGTGCCAGCAGCCGGTGGGACAGTTATGATGAGCAGTTCTTC
CDR3 protein: CASSRWDSYDEQFF

D gene: -
J gene: TRBJ2-4
clone size: -
V gene: TRBV7-9
CDR3 DNA: TGTGCCAGCGGTCCCCATTCGAGGGAGGAGAACAGTCAGTACTTC
CDR3 protein: CASGPHSREENSQYF

D gene: -
J gene: TRBJ2-1
clone size: -
V gene: TRBV11-3
CDR3 DNA: TGTGCCAGCAGCTTGGGGCCGTACAATGAGCAGTTCTTC
CDR3 protein: CASSLGPYNEQFF

D gene: -
J gene: TRBJ1-4
clone size: -
V gene: TRBV9
CDR3 DNA: TGTGCCAGCAGCGTAGGCAGGAATAATGAAAAACTGTTTTTT
CDR3 protein: CASSVGRNNEKLFF

D gene: -
J gene: TRBJ2-2
clone size: -
V gene: TRBV5-6
CDR3 DNA: TGTGCCAGCAGTCGCTTACGGACCGGGACACGGAACACCGGGGAGCTGTTTTTT
CDR3 protein: CASSRLRTGTRNTGELFF

D gene: -
J gene: TRBJ2-2
clone size: -
V gene: TRBV7-3
CDR3 DNA: TGTGCCAGCAGCTCCCGGGCCGGGGAGCTGTTTTTT
CDR3 protein: CASSSRAGELFF

D gene: TRBD2
J gene: TRBJ2-2
clone size: -
V gene: TRBV15
CDR3 DNA: TGTGCCACCCGGACTAGCGGCAACACCGGGGAGCTGTTTTTT
CDR3 protein: CATRTSGNTGELFF